The clone carrying this TCR beta chain appeared a single time. The antigen remains undetermined. Gene names and germline refer to mouse. The read ends 1 residue early relative to the CDR3; the germline J gene fills the gap. This sample is drawn from a study of tissue T cells after allogeneic stem cell transplantation. Study outcomes and limitations: In patients and mice, blood and spleen missed much of tissue repertoire.

Time point of the sample: mouse harvest day 7 after allogeneic transplant. Tail vein injection delivered 10^7 T-cell-depleted bone marrow cells and 10^6 splenic CD5+ T cells. Mice had MHC-mismatched B6 into BALB/c GVHD, sampled day 7 or 14. Data came from immunoSEQ multiplex PCR; TCRdb stores just in-frame clones and leaves some out. The sample comprises several thousand clones, 55% to 70% of which are singletons, and approximately 28% rests with the top ten. The CDR3 consists of 13 residues. The V and J ends lost 7 bases and 3 bases respectively, with 11 bases between them. CDR1 is KGHPV and CDR2 is FQNQEV in the germline V gene (reference sequence).

This receptor was taken from a female BALB/c mouse given C57BL/6 T cells with graft-versus-host disease after an allogeneic hematopoietic cell transplant. The chain combines TRBV26 with TRBJ2-4, with a possible D match to TRBD1 (6 bases). Sequences were obtained from spleen. The CDR3 region is CASTPGQQNTLYF. CDR3 DNA (partial): TGTGCCAGCACCCCGGGACAACAAAACACCTTGTAC. Supplemented by reference TRBV26 and TRBJ2-4, the full variable domain reads NSKVIQTPRYLVKGQGQKAKMRCIPEKGHPVVFWYQQNKNNEFKFLINFQNQEVLQQIDMTEKRFSAECPSNSPCSLEIQSSEAGDSALYLCASTPGQQNTLYFGAGTRLSVL.